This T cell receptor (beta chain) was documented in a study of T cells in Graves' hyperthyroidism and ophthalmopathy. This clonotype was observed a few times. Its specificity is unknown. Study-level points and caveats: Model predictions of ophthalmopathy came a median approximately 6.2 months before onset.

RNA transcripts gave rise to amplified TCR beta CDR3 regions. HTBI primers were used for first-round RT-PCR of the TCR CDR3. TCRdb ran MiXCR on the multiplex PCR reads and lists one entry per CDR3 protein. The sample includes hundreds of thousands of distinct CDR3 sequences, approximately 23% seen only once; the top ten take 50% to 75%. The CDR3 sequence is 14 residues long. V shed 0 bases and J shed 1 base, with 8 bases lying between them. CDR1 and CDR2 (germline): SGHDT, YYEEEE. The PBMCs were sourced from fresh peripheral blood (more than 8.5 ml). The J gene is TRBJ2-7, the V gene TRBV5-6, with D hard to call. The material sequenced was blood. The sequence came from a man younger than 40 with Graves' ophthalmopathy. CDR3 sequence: CASSLAGKSYEQYF. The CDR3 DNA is TGTGCCAGCAGCTTGGCTGGCAAGTCCTACGAGCAGTACTTC. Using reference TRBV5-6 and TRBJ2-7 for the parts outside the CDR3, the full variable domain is DAGVTQSPTHLIKTRGQQVTLRCSPKSGHDTVSWYQQALGQGPQFIFQYYEEEERQRGNFPDRFSGHQFPNYSSELNVNALLLGDSALYLCASSLAGKSYEQYFGPGTRLTVT.